This TCR beta chain was obtained from a study of T cell responses to AZD1222 COVID-19 vaccine. Profiling relied on immunoSEQ multiplex PCR, and the TCRdb table lists in-frame clones only, not all of them. The sample has about 120,000 clones; about 93% are singletons. This CDR3 has 16 residues. Germline V lookup: CDR1 LNHNV, CDR2 YYDKDF (reference sequence). The germline V and J ends were trimmed by 1 base and 4 bases, with 13 bases remaining between them. The chain carries TRBV15 and TRBJ1-4, with D maybe TRBD1 (6 bases). The sequence was obtained from an adult who received the AZD1222 COVID-19 vaccine. The sequenced sample was peripheral blood, obtained 28 days after the second AZD1222 dose. The CDR3, as DNA: TGTGCCACCAGCAGAGGGGGGGCGGGGGTTAATGAAAAACTGTTTTTT. Translation: CATSRGGAGVNEKLFF. Full variable domain (rest looked up from reference TRBV15 and TRBJ1-4): DAMVIQNPRYQVTQFGKPVTLSCSQTLNHNVMYWYQQKSSQAPKLLFHYYDKDFNNEADTPDNFQSRRPNTSFCFLDIRSPGLGDTAMYLCATSRGGAGVNEKLFFGSGTQLSVL.